A selection of T cell receptor beta chains follows, all from one sample in a study of early T cells in non-severe SARS-CoV-2 infection. TCRdb reprocessed the 5' RACE reads via MiXCR and lists one record per CDR3 protein. The sample records 84,000 or so distinct CDR3 sequences, around 15% being singletons. The sequenced material came from whole blood. Source of these receptors: an adult who was a healthcare worker with PCR-confirmed SARS-CoV-2 infection or an uninfected control (not recorded which). The CDR3 runs from the conserved cysteine through the conserved F or W. The D gene is left open where the match is weak. Only some rows state a clone size, as once, few, many or a class for expanded clones.

j_call d_call clone_size v_call cdr3_aa cdr3_nt
TRBJ1-4 NA few TRBV20-1 CSARGDVEKLFF TGCAGTGCTAGAGGGGATGTTGAAAAACTGTTTTTT
TRBJ2-7 TRBD1 few TRBV4-1 CASSADRGPYEQYF TGCGCCAGCAGCGCGGACAGGGGGCCCTACGAGCAGTACTTC
TRBJ2-7 NA NA TRBV7-2 CASSLGRTVPYEQYF TGTGCCAGCAGCTTAGGGAGGACAGTACCCTACGAGCAGTACTTC
TRBJ2-7 NA few TRBV6-1 CASAGQFSYEQYF TGTGCCAGCGCGGGACAGTTCTCCTACGAGCAGTACTTC
TRBJ1-4 NA NA TRBV18 CASSPRGALNSEKLFF TGTGCCAGCTCACCAAGAGGAGCCCTCAATAGTGAAAAACTGTTTTTT
TRBJ2-5 NA NA TRBV14 CASSQGAARTQYF TGTGCCAGCAGCCAAGGGGCCGCCCGGACCCAGTACTTC
TRBJ2-5 NA NA TRBV6-5 CASSPFRPGETQYF TGTGCCAGCAGTCCATTCCGTCCAGGGGAGACCCAGTACTTC
TRBJ2-1 NA NA TRBV5-5 CASSVGSFEQFF TGTGCCAGCAGCGTAGGTTCTTTTGAGCAGTTCTTC
TRBJ1-3 TRBD1 many TRBV28 CASRTGVSGNTIYF TGTGCCAGCAGGACAGGGGTCTCTGGAAACACCATATATTTT
TRBJ1-6 NA many TRBV5-4 CASSLQQNYNSPLHF TGTGCCAGCAGCTTGCAACAGAACTATAATTCACCCCTCCACTTT
TRBJ1-1 NA NA TRBV3-1 CASSQGPAGPNTEAFF TGTGCCAGCAGCCAAGGTCCGGCAGGGCCTAACACTGAAGCTTTCTTT
TRBJ2-5 TRBD1 NA TRBV6-6 CASSSTGQGSETQYF TGTGCCAGCAGTTCAACTGGACAGGGGTCGGAGACCCAGTACTTC
TRBJ1-2 NA NA TRBV20-1 CSARESALVHLSF TGCAGTGCTAGAGAATCAGCTCTCGTTCACCTCAGCTTC
TRBJ2-6 NA NA TRBV4-1 CASSQDERFSGANVLTF TGCGCCAGCAGCCAAGATGAACGGTTCTCTGGGGCCAACGTCCTGACTTTC
TRBJ1-5 NA few TRBV12-3/TRBV12-4 CASSPTGPNQPQHF TGTGCCAGCAGTCCGACAGGCCCGAATCAGCCCCAGCATTTT
TRBJ2-7 NA NA TRBV29-1 CSVEDRGYEQYF TGCAGCGTTGAAGACCGGGGTTACGAGCAGTACTTC
TRBJ1-2 NA NA TRBV20-1 CSAPHTIYGYTF TGCAGTGCTCCACACACTATTTATGGCTACACCTTC
TRBJ1-4 TRBD1 NA TRBV5-6 CASSSRGLGEKLFF TGTGCCAGCAGCTCCAGGGGGCTCGGGGAAAAACTGTTTTTT
TRBJ2-7 NA NA TRBV7-9 CASSRLTPYEQYF TGTGCCAGCAGCCGATTAACTCCCTACGAGCAGTACTTC
TRBJ1-2 NA NA TRBV12-3/TRBV12-4 CASSFLGADDTF TGTGCCAGCAGTTTTCTGGGGGCGGATGACACCTTC
TRBJ1-3 TRBD1 NA TRBV29-1 CSVLGTGANSGNTIYF TGCAGCGTTCTCGGGACAGGGGCAAACTCTGGAAACACCATATATTTT
TRBJ2-2 TRBD1 few TRBV7-8 CASSHRQGSAGELFF TGTGCCAGCAGCCATCGACAGGGGAGCGCCGGGGAGCTGTTTTTT
TRBJ1-2 NA once TRBV6-2/TRBV6-3 CASSHITGHRAAVYGYTF TGTGCCAGCAGTCACATTACGGGACACAGAGCCGCCGTCTATGGCTACACCTTC